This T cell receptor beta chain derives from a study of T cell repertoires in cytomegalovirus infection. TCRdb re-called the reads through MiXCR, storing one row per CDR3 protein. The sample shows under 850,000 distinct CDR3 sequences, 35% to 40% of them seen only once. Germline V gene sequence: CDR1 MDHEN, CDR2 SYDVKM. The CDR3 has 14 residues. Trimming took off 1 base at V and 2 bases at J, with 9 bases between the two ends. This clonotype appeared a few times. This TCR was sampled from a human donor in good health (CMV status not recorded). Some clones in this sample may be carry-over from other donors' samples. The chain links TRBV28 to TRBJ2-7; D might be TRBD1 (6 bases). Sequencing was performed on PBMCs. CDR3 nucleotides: TGTGCCAGCAGTTTATCGGGACAACCCTACGAGCAGTACTTC. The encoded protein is CASSLSGQPYEQYF.